One sample yielded the 32 T cell receptor beta chains listed below, sequenced in a study of T cells in Graves' hyperthyroidism and ophthalmopathy. The investigators amplified TCR beta CDR3 regions from RNA transcripts. First-round RT-PCR with HTBI primers amplified the TCR CDR3 region. TCRdb re-derived calls from the multiplex PCR reads in MiXCR, one entry per CDR3 protein. The sample records around 420,000 distinct CDR3 sequences, around 16% being singletons. Material for sequencing was blood. The receptors derive from a woman aged 18-29 years with Graves' hyperthyroidism.

V is TRBV6-5 and J is TRBJ1-2; D unresolved. The CDR3 contains 14 residues. Germline V gene sequence: CDR1 MNHEY, CDR2 SVGAGI. V lost 2 bases to trimming and J lost 8 bases, with 15 bases between them. The CDR3 region has the DNA TGTGCCAGCAGTTACGGCTTGGGAGTAGGGGGCTACACCTTC. Translated: CASSYGLGVGGYTF.

The J gene is TRBJ2-3, the V gene TRBV9; no firm D call. The CDR3 length is 14 residues. V gave up 0 bases and J gave up 4 bases, with 9 bases separating them. Germline CDR1 SGDLS, CDR2 YYNGEE. CDR3 bases: TGTGCCAGCAGCGTAGACGTTTCCTCAGATACGCAGTATTTT. Encoded protein: CASSVDVSSDTQYF.

This clonotype appeared many times. The V gene is TRBV2, the J gene TRBJ2-7; TRBD2 matches at 8 bases. J gave up 5 bases and V 5 bases, and 8 bases lay outside the gene matches. CDR1 and CDR2 from the germline V gene are SNHLY and FYNNEI. This CDR3 is built from 14 residues. The CDR3 DNA follows: TGTGCCAGCAGTTTTAGCGGGAAGGGCAACGAGCAGTACTTC. It encodes CASSFSGKGNEQYF.

V is TRBV5-1 and J is TRBJ2-5; the D call may be TRBD1 or TRBD2 (5 bases each). There are 16 residues in the CDR3. Per germline, CDR1 SGHRS and CDR2 YFSETQ. V was shortened by 2 bases and J by 3 bases, with 17 bases between the two germline ends. CDR3 in amino acids: CASSFARATTKETQYF. The CDR3 DNA follows: TGCGCCAGCAGCTTCGCCAGGGCAACGACTAAAGAGACCCAGTACTTC.

This clonotype was seen only a few times. The V gene is TRBV10-3, the J gene TRBJ1-6, with 11 bases matching TRBD1. This CDR3 is 16 amino acids long. In germline, CDR1 is ENHRY, CDR2 SYGVKD. Trimming at V came to 3 bases and at J to 7 bases, leaving 5 bases not matched to a gene. The CDR3 DNA reads TGTGCCATCAGTGAAGCCGGGACAGGGGGAAATTCACCCCTCCACTTT. Translation gives CAISEAGTGGNSPLHF.

This clonotype was observed many times. The J gene is TRBJ1-4, the V gene TRBV28; no firm D call. Per germline, CDR1 MDHEN and CDR2 SYDVKM. V lost 6 bases, J lost 5 bases, and 25 bases lay in between. This CDR3 is built from 18 residues. The CDR3 region is CASSPEWGSGSWNEKLFF. CDR3 bases: TGTGCCAGCAGCCCCGAGTGGGGTTCGGGATCTTGGAATGAAAAACTGTTTTTT.

The chain links TRBV6-1 to TRBJ2-7; 7 nucleotides agree with TRBD1. The CDR3 spans 15 residues. Germline assignment: CDR1 MNHNS and CDR2 SASEGT. J was trimmed by 0 bases and V by 2 bases; bases with no gene match: 4. This CDR3 reads CASSEPRGSSYEQYF. The CDR3, as DNA: TGTGCCAGCAGTGAACCCAGGGGGTCCTCCTACGAGCAGTACTTC.

There are many counts of this clonotype. The chain carries TRBV27 and TRBJ2-7; D perhaps matches TRBD2 (6 bases). The CDR3 totals 17 residues. Germline V lookup: CDR1 MNHEY, CDR2 SMNVEV (reference sequence). The V and J ends lost 5 bases and 0 bases respectively, with 20 bases between them. The CDR3 sequence: CASSSFVDGGNSYEQYF. In DNA form, the CDR3 reads TGTGCCAGCAGTAGTTTCGTTGACGGGGGTAACTCCTACGAGCAGTACTTC.

This rearrangement joins TRBV18 to TRBJ1-3; D is ambiguous. With 0 bases removed from V and 0 bases from J, the gap between germline ends came to 9 bases. The CDR3 has 16 amino acids. Germline values: CDR1 KGHSH, CDR2 LQKENI. The CDR3 spells CASSPPTGISGNTIYF. CDR3 bases: TGTGCCAGCTCACCACCTACGGGGATCTCTGGAAACACCATATATTTT.

The CDR3 DNA reads TGCGCCAGCAGCTTGGCAGTTGTCAATGAGCAGTTCTTC. Its protein is CASSLAVVNEQFF. J is TRBJ2-1 and V is TRBV5-1, with D hard to call. V was clipped by 0 bases and J by 6 bases, with 7 bases between them. Germline V lookup: CDR1 SGHRS, CDR2 YFSETQ. The CDR3 consists of 13 residues.

The sample holds many counts of this clonotype. V usage is TRBV2 and J usage is TRBJ2-2, with no clear D. Trimming stripped 1 base from V and 3 bases from J, with 12 bases between. CDR3 length: 16 residues. Per the germline V gene, CDR1 is SNHLY and CDR2 is FYNNEI. The CDR3 here is CASSEGDRRDTGELFF. The CDR3 DNA sequence: TGTGCCAGCAGTGAAGGAGACCGCCGGGACACCGGGGAGCTGTTTTTT. The whole variable domain, remainder taken from reference TRBV2 and TRBJ2-2, is EPEVTQTPSHQVTQMGQEVILRCVPISNHLYFYWYRQILGQKVEFLVSFYNNEISEKSEIFDDQFSVERPDGSNFTLKIRSTKLEDSAMYFCASSEGDRRDTGELFFGEGSRLTVL.

Worth noting for this clonotype: A read error is possible here, since a much larger clone lies one base away. The chain recombines TRBV12-3 or TRBV12-4 with TRBJ2-5; 7 bases map to TRBD1. This CDR3 is 17 amino acids long. This CDR3 is CAGSLNNKGQHPATQYF. The CDR3 coding sequence is TGTGCCGGCAGTTTAAATAATAAGGGACAGCATCCAGCGACCCAGTACTTC.

This clonotype was detected ten times or more. This chain links TRBV7-6 with TRBJ2-5; the D gene is possibly TRBD2 (5 bases). Trimming removed 5 bases from V and 0 bases from J, with 10 bases in between. CDR3 length: 14 amino acids. The germline gives CDR1 SGHVS, CDR2 FNYEAQ. For the CDR3, the DNA is TGTGCCAGCAGCGCAACTAGGTACCAAGAGACCCAGTACTTC. Its translation: CASSATRYQETQYF.

Comment on this clonotype: A much larger clone lies one base from this, so it may be a read error. This chain joins TRBV12-3 or TRBV12-4 and TRBJ1-2; D might be TRBD1 (6 bases). V was trimmed by 7 bases and J by 10 bases, leaving 16 bases between them. This CDR3 region has 12 residues. In DNA form, the CDR3 reads TGTGCCAGCACCCCTGTGGGGGCTTTCTACACCTTC. Amino acid sequence: CASTPVGAFYTF.

The chain recombines TRBV5-1 with TRBJ2-1; TRBD1 agrees at 9 bases. Unmatched junction bases numbered 6, after V lost 2 bases and J lost 3 bases. The length of the CDR3 is 16 residues. Germline assignment: CDR1 SGHRS and CDR2 YFSETQ. CDR3: CASSFLGTGFYNEQFF. CDR3 bases: TGCGCCAGCAGCTTCCTCGGGACAGGGTTCTACAATGAGCAGTTCTTC.

This clonotype occurred many times. The chain uses TRBV9 and TRBJ2-7, with 7 bases matching TRBD2. V shed 0 bases, J shed 3 bases, and the junction held 3 bases outside the gene matches. Germline values: CDR1 SGDLS, CDR2 YYNGEE. The CDR3 has 14 amino acids. CDR3 coding DNA: TGTGCCAGCAGCGTAGGCGGGGGTCGCTACGAGCAGTACTTC. It encodes CASSVGGGRYEQYF.

This clonotype was found many times. The V and J genes are TRBV2 and TRBJ2-2, with TRBD1 matching 8 bases. The CDR3 spans 20 residues. Germline V gene lookup returns CDR1 SNHLY and CDR2 FYNNEI. Losses at the gene ends were 7 bases for V and 1 base for J; bases not matched to a gene: 20. DNA for the CDR3: TGTGCCAGCACCCGTTTCGTGGACAGGGTACCATTTTTGAACACCGGGGAGCTGTTTTTT. It yields the protein CASTRFVDRVPFLNTGELFF.

This clonotype has at least ten counts. The chain carries TRBV11-2 and TRBJ2-7, with TRBD2 matching 9 bases. From germline, CDR1 is SGHAT and CDR2 FQNNGV. The J segment lost 2 bases and the V segment lost 6 bases, leaving 5 bases of the junction unmatched. The CDR3 spans 14 residues. In nucleotides, the CDR3 is TGTGCCAGCAGGGAAATAGCGGGAGCCTACGAGCAGTACTTC. Its protein is CASREIAGAYEQYF.

This clonotype was seen at least ten times. The chain is built from TRBV7-8 and TRBJ2-7; 7 positions agree with TRBD1. CDR1 is SGHVS, CDR2 FQNEAQ, per germline. V lost 2 bases, J lost 1 base, and 8 bases stayed unmatched. The CDR3 has 16 residues. CDR3 nucleotides: TGTGCCAGCAGCTTAAGCTGGGACAGCTCATCCTACGAGCAGTACTTC. Encoded protein: CASSLSWDSSSYEQYF. The variable domain in full, with the rest retrieved from reference TRBV7-8 and TRBJ2-7, is GAGVSQSPRYKVAKRGQDVALRCDPISGHVSLFWYQQALGQGPEFLTYFQNEAQLDKSGLPSDRFFAERPEGSVSTLKIQRTQQEDSAVYLCASSLSWDSSSYEQYFGPGTRLTVT.

This clonotype was seen only a few times. The rearrangement joins TRBV7-9 to TRBJ2-7; 9 bases line up with TRBD1. The CDR3 has 16 residues. Per germline, CDR1 SEHNR and CDR2 FQNEAQ (reference sequence). V lost 1 base, J lost 2 bases, and 6 bases stayed unmatched. CDR3 region: CASSLVEGTGTYEQYF. The DNA of the CDR3 is TGTGCCAGCAGCTTAGTTGAAGGGACAGGGACCTACGAGCAGTACTTC.

At least ten counts were recorded for this clonotype. The chain couples TRBV5-5 to TRBJ1-1; no clear D gene. This CDR3 contains 12 residues. Trimming shortened V by 2 bases and J by 1 base, and 3 bases separated the two germline ends. Germline CDR1 reads SGHKS; CDR2 reads YYEKEE (reference sequence). CDR3 nucleotides: TGTGCCAGCAGCTTCAGGAACACTGAAGCTTTCTTT. Translating gives CASSFRNTEAFF.

This clonotype has ten or more counts. This chain uses TRBV28 with TRBJ2-5; TRBD2 matches at 13 bases. Germline V gene data show CDR1 as MDHEN and CDR2 as SYDVKM. CDR3 size: 18 residues. J lost 5 bases, V lost 1 base, and 10 bases had no gene match. CDR3 residues: CASSLSGTSGVQRETQYF. The CDR3 DNA reads TGTGCCAGCAGTTTATCAGGGACTAGCGGGGTCCAGAGGGAGACCCAGTACTTC.

This clonotype was observed once. A read error is possible here, since a much larger clone lies one base away. The CDR3 ends on some other residue instead of the conserved phenylalanine or tryptophan, so this is likely a read error. V gene TRBV5-1 combines with J gene TRBJ2-1; 14 bases line up with TRBD2. After removal of 4 bases from V and 4 bases from J, the junction contained 7 bases not matched to a gene. Germline CDR1 SGHRS, CDR2 YFSETQ. CDR3 size: 17 residues. The CDR3 loop is CASSQGLAGVLYNEQFC. Here the CDR3 DNA reads TGCGCCAGCAGCCAGGGACTAGCGGGAGTTCTGTACAATGAGCAGTTCTGC.

This clonotype was seen a few times. J is TRBJ1-5 and V is TRBV24-1; D is perhaps TRBD1 (6 bases). V lost 3 bases, J lost 0 bases, and 17 bases lay in between. Germline CDR1 KGHDR, CDR2 SFDVKD. This CDR3 has 18 residues. The CDR3 region has the DNA TGTGCCACCAGTGATCGATCGGGGGGGCCCTATAGCAATCAGCCCCAGCATTTT. Protein: CATSDRSGGPYSNQPQHF.

This clonotype came up many times. The rearrangement joins TRBV24-1 to TRBJ2-4; D tentatively fits TRBD1 or TRBD2 (5 bases each). Germline V gene data show CDR1 as KGHDR and CDR2 as SFDVKD. V gave up 6 bases and J gave up 0 bases, with 17 bases separating them. This CDR3 is 17 amino acids long. The CDR3, as DNA: TGTGCCACCAGTCCCTCTGAGGGGTCCACAGCCAAAAACATTCAGTACTTC. Encoded protein: CATSPSEGSTAKNIQYF.

This clonotype has ten or more counts. The chain combines TRBV20-1 with TRBJ2-7; a possible D gene is TRBD2 (6 bases). CDR1 and CDR2 (germline): DFQATT, SNEGSKA (reference sequence). V shed 5 bases and J shed 2 bases, with 13 bases lying between them. CDR3 length: 13 residues. The CDR3 DNA sequence: TGCAGTGCTCCAGGGACTCTTCCCTACGAGCAGTACTTC. Protein sequence: CSAPGTLPYEQYF.

This clonotype was observed many times. The chain joins TRBV6-1 to TRBJ2-7; 9 bases align to TRBD1. J was trimmed by 3 bases and V by 6 bases; bases with no gene match: 6. From germline, CDR1 is MNHNS and CDR2 SASEGT. This CDR3 has 14 amino acids. DNA of the CDR3: TGTGCCAGCAGCTCCGGGACAGGGATCTACGAGCAGTACTTC. Translation: CASSSGTGIYEQYF.

This clonotype has just a few counts. The chain joins TRBV18 to TRBJ1-2; D perhaps matches TRBD1 (6 bases). The length of the CDR3 is 16 residues. V lost 2 bases, J lost 0 bases, and 13 bases lay in between. Germline V gives CDR1 KGHSH, CDR2 LQKENI. CDR3 sequence (DNA): TGTGCCAGCTCACCAGTACAGGGTGGCGCTAACTATGGCTACACCTTC. It translates to CASSPVQGGANYGYTF. The full variable domain, completed using reference TRBV18 and TRBJ1-2, is NAGVMQNPRHLVRRRGQEARLRCSPMKGHSHVYWYRQLPEEGLKFMVYLQKENIIDESGMPKERFSAEFPKEGPSILRIQQVVRGDSAAYFCASSPVQGGANYGYTFGSGTRLTVV.

The chain couples TRBV5-5 to TRBJ2-1, with D perhaps matching TRBD1 (7 bases). This CDR3 spans 20 amino acids. The V end lost 4 bases, the J end lost 6 bases, and 32 bases lay between the germline ends. Per germline, CDR1 SGHKS and CDR2 YYEKEE (reference sequence). The chain's CDR3 is CASSLLGGGRRGLWGNEQFF. In DNA form, the CDR3 reads TGTGCCAGCAGCCTCCTTGGAGGGGGCCGCCGGGGCCTTTGGGGCAATGAGCAGTTCTTC.

This sequence joins TRBV9 and TRBJ2-2; tentative D call: TRBD2 (6 bases). V dropped 3 bases and J dropped 0 bases, with 15 bases sitting between them. The germline CDR1 and CDR2 sequences are SGDLS and YYNGEE. CDR3 length: 17 amino acids. CDR3 sequence (DNA): TGTGCCAGCAGCGCCAGGCCCCTAGCGTCGAACACCGGGGAGCTGTTTTTT. Residues: CASSARPLASNTGELFF.

The chain links TRBV6-4 to TRBJ2-4, with TRBD1 matching over 7 bases. Germline V gene lookup returns CDR1 MRHNA and CDR2 SNTAGT. The junction had 3 bases not matched to a gene; V was cut back by 0 bases and J by 4 bases. The CDR3 contains 15 residues. The CDR3 reads CASSDSTQGKNIQYF. The CDR3 coding sequence is TGTGCCAGCAGTGACTCGACACAGGGGAAAAACATTCAGTACTTC.

This clonotype was seen repeatedly, ten times or more. The rearrangement links TRBV7-3 to TRBJ2-7; no clear D. Germline assignment: CDR1 SGHTA and CDR2 FQGTGA. The CDR3 runs 15 residues. V was cut by 2 bases and J by 2 bases, with 13 bases left in between. In nucleotides, the CDR3 is TGTGCCAGCAGCTTAGCTCCGGGCCACGCCTACGAGCAGTACTTC. Translated: CASSLAPGHAYEQYF. Using reference TRBV7-3 and TRBJ2-7 for the parts outside the CDR3, the full variable domain is GAGVSQTPSNKVTEKGKYVELRCDPISGHTALYWYRQSLGQGPEFLIYFQGTGAADDSGLPNDRFFAVRPEGSVSTLKIQRTERGDSAVYLCASSLAPGHAYEQYFGPGTRLTVT.